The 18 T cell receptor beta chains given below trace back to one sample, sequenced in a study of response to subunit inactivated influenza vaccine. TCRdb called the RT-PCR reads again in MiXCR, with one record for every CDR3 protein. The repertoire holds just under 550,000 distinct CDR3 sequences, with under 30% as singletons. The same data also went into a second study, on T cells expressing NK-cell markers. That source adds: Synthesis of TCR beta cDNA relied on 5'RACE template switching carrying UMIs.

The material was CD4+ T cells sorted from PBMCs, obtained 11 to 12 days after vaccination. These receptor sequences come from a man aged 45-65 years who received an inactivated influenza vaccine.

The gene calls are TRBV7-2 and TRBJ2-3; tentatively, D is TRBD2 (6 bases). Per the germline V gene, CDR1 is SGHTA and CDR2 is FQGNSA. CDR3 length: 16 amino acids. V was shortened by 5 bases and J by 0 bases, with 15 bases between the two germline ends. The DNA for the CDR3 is TGTGCCAGCAGCAAAGAGCCCGGGAGAAGCACAGATACGCAGTATTTT. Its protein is CASSKEPGRSTDTQYF.

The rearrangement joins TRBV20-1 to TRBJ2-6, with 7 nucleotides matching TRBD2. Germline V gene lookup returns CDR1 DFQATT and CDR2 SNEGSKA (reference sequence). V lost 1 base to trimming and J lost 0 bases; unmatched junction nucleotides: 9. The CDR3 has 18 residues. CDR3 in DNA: TGCAGTGCTAGAGTGAGAAGCGGGGCGCACTCTGGGGCCAACGTCCTGACTTTC. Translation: CSARVRSGAHSGANVLTF.

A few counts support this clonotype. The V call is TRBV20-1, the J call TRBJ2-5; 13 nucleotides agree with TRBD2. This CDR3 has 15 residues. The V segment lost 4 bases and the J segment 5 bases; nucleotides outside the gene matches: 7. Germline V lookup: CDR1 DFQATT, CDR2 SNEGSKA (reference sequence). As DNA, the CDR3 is TGCAGTGCTATAACTAGCGGGGGGGCCTATGAGACCCAGTACTTC. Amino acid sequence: CSAITSGGAYETQYF.

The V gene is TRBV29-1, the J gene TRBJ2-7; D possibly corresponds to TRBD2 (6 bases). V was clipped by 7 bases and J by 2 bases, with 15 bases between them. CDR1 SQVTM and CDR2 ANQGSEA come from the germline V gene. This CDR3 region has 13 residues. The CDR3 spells CSAVRESTYEQYF. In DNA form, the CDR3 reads TGCAGCGCAGTCCGGGAGAGCACCTACGAGCAGTACTTC.

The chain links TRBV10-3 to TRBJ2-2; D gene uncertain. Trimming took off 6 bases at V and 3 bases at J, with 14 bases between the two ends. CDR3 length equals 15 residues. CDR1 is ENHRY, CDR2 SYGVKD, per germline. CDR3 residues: CAIRGILADTGELFF. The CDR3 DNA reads TGTGCCATCAGGGGGATCCTGGCAGACACCGGGGAGCTGTTTTTT.

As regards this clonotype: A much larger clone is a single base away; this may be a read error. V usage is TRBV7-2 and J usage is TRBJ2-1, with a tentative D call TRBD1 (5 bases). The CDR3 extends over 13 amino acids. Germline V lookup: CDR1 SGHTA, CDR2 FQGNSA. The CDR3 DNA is TGTGTCAGCAGCCCAGGGTCCTACAATGAGCAGTTCTTC. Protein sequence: CVSSPGSYNEQFF. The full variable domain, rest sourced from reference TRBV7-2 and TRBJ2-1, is GAGVSQSPSNKVTEKGKDVELRCDPISGHTALYWYRQSLGQGLEFLIYFQGNSAPDKSGLPSDRFSAERTGGSVSTLTIQRTQQEDSAVYLCVSSPGSYNEQFFGPGTRLTVL.

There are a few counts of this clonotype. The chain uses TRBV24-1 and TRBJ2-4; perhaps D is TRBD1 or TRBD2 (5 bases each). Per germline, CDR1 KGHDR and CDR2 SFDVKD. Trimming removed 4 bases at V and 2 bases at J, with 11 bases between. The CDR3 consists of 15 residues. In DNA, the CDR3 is TGTGCCACCAGTGAAACCGGGACGCCCAAAAACATTCAGTACTTC. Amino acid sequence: CATSETGTPKNIQYF.

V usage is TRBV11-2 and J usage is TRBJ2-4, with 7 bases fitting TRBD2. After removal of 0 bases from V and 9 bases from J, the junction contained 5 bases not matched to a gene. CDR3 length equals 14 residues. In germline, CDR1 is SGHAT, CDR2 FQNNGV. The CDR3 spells CASSLESGGSIQYF. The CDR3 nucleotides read TGTGCCAGCAGCTTAGAATCCGGCGGGAGCATTCAGTACTTC.

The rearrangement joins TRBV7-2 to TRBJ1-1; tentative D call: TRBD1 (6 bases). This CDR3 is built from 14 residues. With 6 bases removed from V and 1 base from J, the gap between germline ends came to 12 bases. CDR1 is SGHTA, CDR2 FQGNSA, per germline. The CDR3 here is CASRTLTGNTEAFF. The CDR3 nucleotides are TGTGCCAGCAGAACCTTGACAGGGAACACTGAAGCTTTCTTT.

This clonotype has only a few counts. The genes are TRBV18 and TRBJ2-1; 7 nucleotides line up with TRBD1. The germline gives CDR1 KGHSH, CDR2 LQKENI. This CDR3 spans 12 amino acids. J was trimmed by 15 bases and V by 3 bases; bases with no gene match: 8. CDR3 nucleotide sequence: TGTGCCAGCTCACCCCCGACAGGGCCCCCGTTCTTC. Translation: CASSPPTGPPFF.

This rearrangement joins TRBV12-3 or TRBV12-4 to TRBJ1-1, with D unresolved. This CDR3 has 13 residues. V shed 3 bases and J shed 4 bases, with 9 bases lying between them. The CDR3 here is CASSFSLPTEAFF. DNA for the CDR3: TGTGCCAGCAGTTTCAGTCTACCCACTGAAGCTTTCTTT.

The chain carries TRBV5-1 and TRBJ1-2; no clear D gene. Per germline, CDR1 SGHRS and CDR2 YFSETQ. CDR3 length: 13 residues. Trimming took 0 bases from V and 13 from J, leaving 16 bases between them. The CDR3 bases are TGCGCCAGCAGCTTGGGGCAGACCAAGGGTTGCACCTTC. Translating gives CASSLGQTKGCTF.

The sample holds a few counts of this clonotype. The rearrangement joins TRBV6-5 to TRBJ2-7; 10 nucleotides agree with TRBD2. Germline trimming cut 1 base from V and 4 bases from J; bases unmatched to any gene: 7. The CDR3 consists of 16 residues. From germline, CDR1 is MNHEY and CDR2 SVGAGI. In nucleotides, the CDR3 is TGTGCCAGCAGTTACTACCCTAGCGGGAGTACTTACGAGCAGTACTTC. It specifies CASSYYPSGSTYEQYF.

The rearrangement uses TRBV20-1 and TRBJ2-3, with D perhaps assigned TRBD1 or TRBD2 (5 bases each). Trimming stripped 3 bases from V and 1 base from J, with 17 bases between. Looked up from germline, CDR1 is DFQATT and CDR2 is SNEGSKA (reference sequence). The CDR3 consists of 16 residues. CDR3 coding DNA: TGCAGTGCTAGTTCAGGCAGGGACGCTGGCACAGATACGCAGTATTTT. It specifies CSASSGRDAGTDTQYF.

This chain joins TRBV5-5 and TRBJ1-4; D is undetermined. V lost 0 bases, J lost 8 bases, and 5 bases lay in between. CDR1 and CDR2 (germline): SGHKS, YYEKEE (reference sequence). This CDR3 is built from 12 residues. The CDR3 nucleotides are TGTGCCAGCAGCTTGGAAGAGGAAAAACTGTTTTTT. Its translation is CASSLEEEKLFF.

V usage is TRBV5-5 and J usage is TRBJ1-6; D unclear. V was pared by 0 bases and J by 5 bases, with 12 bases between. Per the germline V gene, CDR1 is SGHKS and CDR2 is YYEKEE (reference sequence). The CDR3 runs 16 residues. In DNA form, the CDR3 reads TGTGCCAGCAGCTTGGGTTTGGGATTAAATAATTCACCCCTCCACTTT. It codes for CASSLGLGLNNSPLHF.

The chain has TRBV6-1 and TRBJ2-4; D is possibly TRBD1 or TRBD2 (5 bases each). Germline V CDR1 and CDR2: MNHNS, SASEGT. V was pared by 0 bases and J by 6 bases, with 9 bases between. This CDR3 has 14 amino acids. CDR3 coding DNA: TGTGCCAGCAGTGAAGCCGGGGCAAGAAACATTCAGTACTTC. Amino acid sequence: CASSEAGARNIQYF.

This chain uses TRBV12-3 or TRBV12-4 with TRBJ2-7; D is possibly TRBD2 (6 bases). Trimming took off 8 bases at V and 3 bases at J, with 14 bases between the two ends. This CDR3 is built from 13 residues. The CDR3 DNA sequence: TGTGCCAGCGTTAATTCCGGGGGCTACGAGCAGTACTTC. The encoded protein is CASVNSGGYEQYF.